One sample yielded the 32 T cell receptor beta chains listed below, sequenced in a study of CD8+CD57+ T cells in acquired aplastic anemia. Using genomic DNA as the template, TCR beta VDJ and CDR3 profiling was carried out. MiXCR, run by TCRdb on the reads, gives a single entry per CDR3 protein. The sample gives 300,000 or so distinct CDR3 sequences, about 50% of which show up once; 1% to 1.5% is in the top ten. All patients picked for sequencing had shown, by flow cytometry, an expansion of CD8+CD57+ cells. Sequencing input: sorted CD4+, CD8+, or CD8+CD57+ T cells (not recorded which) from PBMCs. These receptors came from a human donor with aplastic anemia.

This clonotype was seen a few times. The genes are TRBV15 and TRBJ2-5, with 11 bases that match TRBD2. Per germline, CDR1 LNHNV and CDR2 YYDKDF (reference sequence). The CDR3 contains 15 residues. V lost 3 bases to trimming and J lost 5 bases; unmatched junction nucleotides: 5. The CDR3, as DNA: TGTGCCACCAGCAGTTTTAGCGGGGGGGGGGAGACCCAGTACTTC. The encoded protein is CATSSFSGGGETQYF.

This clonotype was counted many times. The V call is TRBV18, the J call TRBJ2-7; either TRBD1 or TRBD2 may fit D (7 bases each). V was cut by 3 bases and J by 1 base, with 13 bases left in between. CDR3 length equals 15 residues. The V gene's germline CDR1 is KGHSH and CDR2 LQKENI. The CDR3 here is CASSPREGASYEQYF. The CDR3 DNA follows: TGTGCCAGCTCACCGAGGGAGGGGGCTTCCTACGAGCAGTACTTC.

This chain joins TRBV20-1 and TRBJ2-1; 9 positions match TRBD1. The V and J ends lost 1 base and 7 bases, in that order; junction bases with no gene match: 8. The CDR3 consists of 15 residues. The germline CDR1 and CDR2 sequences are DFQATT and SNEGSKA (reference sequence). CDR3 sequence reads: CSARVGDRVSNEQFF. In nucleotides, the CDR3 is TGCAGTGCTAGAGTCGGGGACAGGGTTTCGAATGAGCAGTTCTTC.

As concerns this clonotype: The junction departs from germline at one end; a sequencing error may be responsible. This chain connects TRBV19 to TRBJ1-1, with a weak D call TRBD1 (6 bases). CDR3 length: 17 amino acids. The germline V gene encodes CDR1 LNHDA and CDR2 SQIVND (reference sequence). CDR3 loop: CASSIAGGPYDLSEAFF. CDR3 nucleotides: TGTGCCAGTAGCATAGCGGGGGGGCCCTACGACCTTTCTGAAGCTTTCTTT.

This clonotype appeared a single time. The V call is TRBV25-1, the J call TRBJ2-1, with D possibly TRBD2 on 7 matching bases. Trimming took off 6 bases at V and 5 bases at J, with 20 bases between the two ends. The CDR3 length is 16 residues. Looked up from germline, CDR1 is MGHDK and CDR2 is SYGVNS. CDR3 DNA sequence: TGTGCCAGCAGCGCCATGGGGGGGGGCTGGGACAATGAGCAGTTCTTC. Protein sequence: CASSAMGGGWDNEQFF.

This clonotype has a count of ten or more. The V gene is TRBV2, the J gene TRBJ2-5; 7 bases match TRBD2. The CDR3 consists of 13 residues. Germline V lookup: CDR1 SNHLY, CDR2 FYNNEI. Germline trimming cut 10 bases from V and 2 bases from J; bases unmatched to any gene: 7. CDR3 DNA: TGTGCCATACAAACTAGCGAACAAGAGACCCAGTACTTC. This encodes CAIQTSEQETQYF.

The gene calls are TRBV7-2 and TRBJ2-3, with TRBD2 matching over 7 bases. The CDR3 has 15 amino acids. Trimming at V came to 4 bases and at J to 2 bases, leaving 6 bases not matched to a gene. CDR1 and CDR2 from the germline V gene are SGHTA and FQGNSA. CDR3 DNA: TGTGCCAGCAGCTCCTGGACTAGTGCCACAGATACGCAGTATTTT. This encodes CASSSWTSATDTQYF.

This chain uses TRBV20-1 with TRBJ2-3; TRBD2 agrees at 8 bases. Unmatched junction bases numbered 6, after V lost 5 bases and J lost 2 bases. The germline V gene encodes CDR1 DFQATT and CDR2 SNEGSKA (reference sequence). CDR3 length: 14 amino acids. CDR3 in amino acids: CSAPTSGNTDTQYF. The CDR3 coding sequence is TGCAGTGCTCCCACTAGCGGTAACACAGATACGCAGTATTTT.

V usage is TRBV7-9 and J usage is TRBJ2-7, with unresolved D. The CDR3 is 11 residues long. CDR1 and CDR2 (germline): SEHNR, FQNEAQ (reference sequence). V dropped 8 bases and J dropped 6 bases, with 11 bases sitting between them. CDR3 in amino acids: CASGKNGEQYF. CDR3 coding DNA: TGTGCCAGCGGTAAGAATGGCGAGCAGTACTTC.

The V gene is TRBV24-1, the J gene TRBJ2-3, with 9 positions matching TRBD2. Trimming at V came to 4 bases and at J to 1 base, leaving 2 bases not matched to a gene. The germline V gene has CDR1 KGHDR and CDR2 SFDVKD. This CDR3 comprises 15 residues. The DNA for the CDR3 is TGTGCCACCAGTGAAAGGACTAGCGGCACAGATACGCAGTATTTT. Amino acids: CATSERTSGTDTQYF.

This clonotype was detected a few times. This chain uses TRBV2 with TRBJ2-7; 9 positions match TRBD2. J was trimmed by 5 bases and V by 4 bases; bases with no gene match: 12. This CDR3 comprises 16 residues. Germline CDR1 SNHLY, CDR2 FYNNEI. The CDR3 region has the DNA TGTGCCAGCAGTGGGTCGTTAGCGGGGGTCAGCGACGAGCAGTACGTC. Translation gives CASSGSLAGVSDEQYV.

This clonotype occurred many times. V is TRBV11-2 and J is TRBJ2-1; 8 bases are shared with TRBD1. The J segment lost 2 bases and the V segment lost 3 bases, leaving 6 bases of the junction unmatched. This CDR3 comprises 16 residues. Germline V lookup: CDR1 SGHAT, CDR2 FQNNGV. For the CDR3, the DNA is TGTGCCAGCAGCTTTCCGGACAGGGAGCCCTACAATGAGCAGTTCTTC. It translates to CASSFPDREPYNEQFF.

The genes are TRBV20-1 and TRBJ2-1; 10 positions agree with TRBD2. Trimming removed 3 bases from V and 5 bases from J; junction bases left unmatched: 4. Germline-derived CDR1 and CDR2 are DFQATT and SNEGSKA (reference sequence). The CDR3 runs 14 residues. CDR3 bases: TGCAGTGCTAGGTGGACTAGCGGACACAATGAGCAGTTCTTC. Its translation: CSARWTSGHNEQFF.

In this sample, this clonotype turned up many times. This chain joins TRBV20-1 and TRBJ1-4; TRBD1 agrees at 9 bases. Germline V lookup: CDR1 DFQATT, CDR2 SNEGSKA (reference sequence). This CDR3 region has 14 residues. V trimming: 2 bases; J trimming: 8 bases; junction bases outside the gene matches: 6. DNA for the CDR3: TGCAGTGCTAGAATGTATGGGACAGGGGAAAAACTGTTTTTT. Amino acid sequence: CSARMYGTGEKLFF.

This rearrangement joins TRBV2 to TRBJ2-3; no reliable D call. The V gene lost 3 bases and the J gene lost 5 bases, with 9 bases spanning the gap. In germline, CDR1 is SNHLY, CDR2 FYNNEI. The CDR3 runs to 13 residues. CDR3 region: CASSERQLDTQYF. In nucleotides, the CDR3 is TGTGCCAGCAGTGAGAGGCAGTTAGATACGCAGTATTTT.

In the case of this clonotype: A much larger clone lies one base from this, so it may be a read error. The CDR3 DNA reads TGTGCCACCAGCCTGGACACTGGGCGATATGGCTGCACCTTC. Amino acid sequence: CATSLDTGRYGCTF. The chain employs TRBV15 and TRBJ1-2, with D possibly TRBD1 on 5 matching bases. CDR3 length: 14 residues. Per germline, CDR1 LNHNV and CDR2 YYDKDF (reference sequence).

This clonotype was recorded many times. V usage is TRBV28 and J usage is TRBJ1-2; 9 bases match TRBD1. Trimming cost V 5 bases and J 1 base; bases outside gene matches: 11. This CDR3 has 17 amino acids. Germline CDR1 reads MDHEN; CDR2 reads SYDVKM. The CDR3 DNA sequence: TGTGCCAGCAGTCCCGGACAGGGGTCCCTTTTTAACTATGGCTACACCTTC. Amino acids: CASSPGQGSLFNYGYTF.

This chain links TRBV7-9 with TRBJ2-1; D uncertain. Germline CDR1 is SEHNR and CDR2 is FQNEAQ (reference sequence). The germline V and J ends were trimmed by 7 bases and 0 bases, with 13 bases remaining between them. The CDR3 loop spans 15 amino acids. CDR3 sequence (DNA): TGTGCCAGCACCGTAGGACCCAGCTCCTACAATGAGCAGTTCTTC. Translating it yields CASTVGPSSYNEQFF. The full variable domain, its missing parts supplied by reference TRBV7-9 and TRBJ2-1, is DTGVSQNPRHKITKRGQNVTFRCDPISEHNRLYWYRQTLGQGPEFLTYFQNEAQLEKSRLLSDRFSAERPKGSFSTLEIQRTEQGDSAMYLCASTVGPSSYNEQFFGPGTRLTVL.

There are many counts of this clonotype. The chain couples TRBV3-1 to TRBJ1-1; 9 bases agree with TRBD1. Trimming cost V 2 bases and J 7 bases; bases outside gene matches: 5. Germline CDR1 LGHDT, CDR2 YNNKEL (reference sequence). The CDR3 spans 14 residues. The CDR3 spells CASSQTGTGYEAFF. The CDR3 DNA reads TGTGCCAGCAGCCAAACCGGGACAGGGTATGAAGCTTTCTTT.

As regards this clonotype: Given a much more abundant clone one base away, this may be a read error. The rearrangement joins TRBV11-1 to TRBJ2-5; 9 bases agree with TRBD2. This CDR3 has 16 residues. Germline lookup yields CDR1 SGHAT and CDR2 FQDESV (reference sequence). Here the CDR3 reads CASSFGSSGGRETQDF. CDR3 bases: TGTGCCAGCAGCTTCGGGAGTAGCGGGGGTCGGGAGACCCAGGACTTC. Filled out from reference TRBV11-1 and TRBJ2-5, the complete variable domain reads EAEVAQSPRYKITEKSQAVAFWCDPISGHATLYWYRQILGQGPELLVQFQDESVVDDSQLPKDRFSAERLKGVDSTLKIQPAELGDSAMYLCASSFGSSGGRETQDFGPGTRLLVL.

The chain joins TRBV7-9 to TRBJ1-6; no firm D call. The CDR3 sequence is 14 residues long. V gave up 0 bases and J gave up 3 bases, with 3 bases separating them. Per germline, CDR1 SEHNR and CDR2 FQNEAQ (reference sequence). The CDR3 protein is CASSLADYNSPLHF. The CDR3 DNA reads as TGTGCCAGCAGCTTAGCGGACTATAATTCACCCCTCCACTTT.

This clonotype was detected only a few times. The rearrangement uses TRBV20-1 and TRBJ1-2; TRBD1 aligns across 9 bases. J gave up 5 bases and V 3 bases, and 4 bases lay outside the gene matches. CDR3 length equals 13 residues. The germline V gene encodes CDR1 DFQATT and CDR2 SNEGSKA (reference sequence). The CDR3: CSARGDRVYGYTF. The CDR3 nucleotides are TGCAGTGCTAGGGGGGACAGGGTTTATGGCTACACCTTC.

In DNA form, the CDR3 reads TGCAGCGTTGGTAGGGGTGATGGCAATCAGCCCCAGCATTTT. Encoded protein: CSVGRGDGNQPQHF. V gene TRBV29-1 combines with J gene TRBJ1-5; a possible D gene is TRBD1 (5 bases). The V gene's germline CDR1 is SQVTM and CDR2 ANQGSEA. The CDR3 runs 14 residues. V was trimmed by 4 bases and J by 2 bases, leaving 12 bases between them.

This chain links TRBV20-1 with TRBJ1-5; D not certain. This CDR3 has 12 residues. Germline lookup yields CDR1 DFQATT and CDR2 SNEGSKA (reference sequence). The ends were cut back, 5 bases at V and 3 bases at J, with 8 bases in the middle. The CDR3 protein is CSAQEANQPQHF. Here the CDR3 DNA reads TGCAGTGCTCAGGAGGCCAATCAGCCCCAGCATTTT.

The CDR3 reads CSAKNPEPTGNSGNTIYF. The DNA of the CDR3 is TGCAGTGCTAAGAATCCCGAACCGACAGGGAACTCTGGAAACACCATATATTTT. The chain has TRBV20-1 and TRBJ1-3, with 7 bases that match TRBD1. Trimming cost V 4 bases and J 0 bases; bases outside gene matches: 15. The CDR3 is 18 residues long. The V gene's germline CDR1 is DFQATT and CDR2 SNEGSKA (reference sequence).

The gene calls are TRBV11-2 and TRBJ1-5; D possibly corresponds to TRBD1 (5 bases). The germline gives CDR1 SGHAT, CDR2 FQNNGV. Between the trimmed V and J ends, which lost 4 bases and 4 bases, there was a span of 8 bases. CDR3 length equals 13 residues. Written as DNA, the CDR3 is TGTGCCAGCAGCTCATGGACAAATCAGCCCCAGCATTTT. Amino acid sequence: CASSSWTNQPQHF.

With regard to this clonotype: This may stem from a read error, because a much larger clone lies one nucleotide away. The chain employs TRBV3-1 and TRBJ1-2; D gene unclear. This CDR3 contains 16 residues. Germline values: CDR1 LGHDT, CDR2 YNNKEL (reference sequence). As DNA, the CDR3 is TGTGCCAGCAGCCAGGGTACCGGGCCTACGAACTATGTCTACACCTTC. Translating gives CASSQGTGPTNYVYTF.

The J gene is TRBJ1-6, the V gene TRBV2; 9 bases map to TRBD1. This CDR3 comprises 16 residues. V trimming: 7 bases; J trimming: 10 bases; junction bases outside the gene matches: 14. CDR1 is SNHLY, CDR2 FYNNEI, per germline. In nucleotides, the CDR3 is TGTGCCAGCATAAATACTCTGACAGGGGGTATATCACCCCTCCACTTT. Its translation: CASINTLTGGISPLHF.

At least ten counts were recorded for this clonotype. The chain has TRBV27 and TRBJ2-3; D is undetermined. This CDR3 has 13 residues. Germline CDR1 and CDR2: MNHEY and SMNVEV (reference sequence). Trimming cost V 2 bases and J 1 base, with 4 bases left between them. This CDR3 reads CASSLMGTDTQYF. DNA for the CDR3: TGTGCCAGCAGTTTAATGGGCACAGATACGCAGTATTTT.

The chain is built from TRBV29-1 and TRBJ2-7; D perhaps matches TRBD1 (6 bases). The CDR3 has 17 amino acids. V was clipped by 1 base and J by 0 bases, with 19 bases between them. The V gene's germline CDR1 is SQVTM and CDR2 ANQGSEA. The DNA for the CDR3 is TGCAGCGTTGAAGGGCGAAGTGTGAGGGACAACTCCTACGAGCAGTACTTC. Residues: CSVEGRSVRDNSYEQYF.

The chain is built from TRBV20-1 and TRBJ2-5; 10 bases align to TRBD1. CDR1 and CDR2 from the germline V gene are DFQATT and SNEGSKA (reference sequence). V trimming: 6 bases; J trimming: 4 bases; junction bases outside the gene matches: 17. The CDR3 covers 17 residues. Written as DNA, the CDR3 is TGCAGTGCCTTTCCCGGGGACAGGGGAGGAGAGGCAGAGACCCAGTACTTC. Amino acids: CSAFPGDRGGEAETQYF.

V is TRBV7-2 and J is TRBJ2-5; no reliable D call. The CDR3 spans 15 residues. V gave up 1 base and J gave up 2 bases, with 11 bases separating them. Per the germline V gene, CDR1 is SGHTA and CDR2 is FQGNSA. CDR3 residues: CASSLGAAVQETQYF. The CDR3 DNA follows: TGTGCCAGCAGCTTAGGGGCAGCTGTACAAGAGACCCAGTACTTC. The complete variable domain, with remaining parts taken from reference TRBV7-2 and TRBJ2-5, reads GAGVSQSPSNKVTEKGKDVELRCDPISGHTALYWYRQSLGQGLEFLIYFQGNSAPDKSGLPSDRFSAERTGGSVSTLTIQRTQQEDSAVYLCASSLGAAVQETQYFGPGTRLLVL.